The present T cell receptor (beta chain) was sequenced within a study of metastatic and nonmetastatic thyroid tumors. Overall study: Repertoire data that came from the blood and tumor or nodule tissue of malignant and benign thyroid patients were compared. Study observations and caveats: A significant increase in TCR beta diversity was reportedly seen in malignant thyroid tumors relative to benign nodules, in blood and tumor.

Original data processing: Between-group CDR3 differences, defined by clinicopathological status, yielded a distant-metastasis classifier for papillary thyroid cancer. TCRdb used MiXCR to call clones anew from the PCR reads. The V and J calls were determined by TCRdb, not by the authors. The table shows around 35,000 clones, with roughly 17% occurring only once. Ten or more counts support this clone. Its cognate antigen is unknown. The CDR3 runs to 13 residues. Germline V CDR1 and CDR2: DFQATT, SNEGSKA (reference sequence). V lost 6 bases and J lost 2, with 10 bases in between. Until they underwent thyroid surgery, no patient had received any treatment.

The sample comprised blood. The sequence was collected from a female donor with papillary thyroid cancer or a benign thyroid nodule (not recorded which). Some clones in this sample may be carry-over from other donors' samples. This chain connects TRBV20-1 to TRBJ1-4; no clear D gene. The CDR3 here is CSARRVTNEKLFF. The CDR3 nucleotides are TGCAGTGCCCGTCGGGTGACTAATGAAAAACTGTTTTTT.